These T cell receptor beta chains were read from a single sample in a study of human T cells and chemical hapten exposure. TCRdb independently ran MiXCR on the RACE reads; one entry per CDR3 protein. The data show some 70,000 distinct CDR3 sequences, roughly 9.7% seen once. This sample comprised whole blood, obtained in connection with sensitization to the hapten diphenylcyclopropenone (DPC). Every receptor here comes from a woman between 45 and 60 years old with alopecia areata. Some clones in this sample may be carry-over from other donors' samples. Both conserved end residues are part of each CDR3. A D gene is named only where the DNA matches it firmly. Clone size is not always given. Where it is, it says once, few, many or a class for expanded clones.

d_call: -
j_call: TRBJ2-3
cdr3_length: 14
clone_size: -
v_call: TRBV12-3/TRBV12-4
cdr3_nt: TGTGCCAGCATCGCTGGACTCAGGACAGATACGCAGTATTTT
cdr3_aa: CASIAGLRTDTQYF

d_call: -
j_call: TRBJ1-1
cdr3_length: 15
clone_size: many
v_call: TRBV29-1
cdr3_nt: TGCAGCGTTGTTGGTTGGGGGCACATGAACACTGAAGCTTTCTTT
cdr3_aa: CSVVGWGHMNTEAFF

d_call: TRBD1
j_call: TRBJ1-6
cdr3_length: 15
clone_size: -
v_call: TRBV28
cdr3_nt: TGTGCCAGCAGTCCAAGGACAGGGGGTAATTCACCCCTCCACTTT
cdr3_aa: CASSPRTGGNSPLHF

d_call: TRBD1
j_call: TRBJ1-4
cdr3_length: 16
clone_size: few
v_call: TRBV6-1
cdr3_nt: TGTGCCAGCAGCCAGGGGACAGGGGCGGGTAATGAAAAACTGTTTTTT
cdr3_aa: CASSQGTGAGNEKLFF

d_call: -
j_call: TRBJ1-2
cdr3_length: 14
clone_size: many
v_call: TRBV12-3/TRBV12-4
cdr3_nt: TGTGCCAGCAGCAAAACGGGACTCCGGGATGGCTACACCTTC
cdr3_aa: CASSKTGLRDGYTF

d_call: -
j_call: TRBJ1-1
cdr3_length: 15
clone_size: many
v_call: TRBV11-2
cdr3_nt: TGTGCCAGCAGCTTAAGGGGACAACAGAACACTGAAGCTTTCTTT
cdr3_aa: CASSLRGQQNTEAFF

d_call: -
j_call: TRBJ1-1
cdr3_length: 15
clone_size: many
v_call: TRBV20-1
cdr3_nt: TGCAGTGCTAGAGATAGTAGCGCTATGAACACTGAAGCTTTCTTT
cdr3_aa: CSARDSSAMNTEAFF

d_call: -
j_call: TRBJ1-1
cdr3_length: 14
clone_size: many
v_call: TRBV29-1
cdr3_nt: TGCAGCGTCGGAGGTGGCGGGACGAACACTGAAGCTTTCTTT
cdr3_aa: CSVGGGGTNTEAFF

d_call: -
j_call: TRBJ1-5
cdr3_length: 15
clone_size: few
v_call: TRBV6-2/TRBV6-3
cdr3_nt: TGTGCCAGCAGTTACTCGAGGCAGAGCAATCAGCCCCAGCATTTT
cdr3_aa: CASSYSRQSNQPQHF

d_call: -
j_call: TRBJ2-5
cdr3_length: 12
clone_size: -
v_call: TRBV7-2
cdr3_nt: TGTGCCAGCAGCTTAGAGGTGGAGACCCAGTACTTC
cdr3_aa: CASSLEVETQYF

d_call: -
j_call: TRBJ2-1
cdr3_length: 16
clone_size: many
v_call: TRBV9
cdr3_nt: TGTGCCAGCAGCGTAGGGCCCCCCGGGGCAGGGAATGAGCAGTTCTTC
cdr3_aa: CASSVGPPGAGNEQFF

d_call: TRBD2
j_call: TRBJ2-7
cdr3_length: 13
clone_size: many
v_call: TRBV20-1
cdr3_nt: TGCAGTGCTAGAAGTAGCGGGGTAGCCGAGCAGTACTTC
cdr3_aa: CSARSSGVAEQYF

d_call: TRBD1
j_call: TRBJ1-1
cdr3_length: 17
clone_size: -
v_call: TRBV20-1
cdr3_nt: TGCAGTGCTAGTCCTGGACAGGGGAGGGTCGGGAACACTGAAGCTTTCTTT
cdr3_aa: CSASPGQGRVGNTEAFF

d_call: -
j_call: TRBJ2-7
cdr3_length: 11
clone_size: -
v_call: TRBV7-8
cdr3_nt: TGTGCCAGCAGCCAGATGTTGGCCTTGTATTTC
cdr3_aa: CASSQMLALYF

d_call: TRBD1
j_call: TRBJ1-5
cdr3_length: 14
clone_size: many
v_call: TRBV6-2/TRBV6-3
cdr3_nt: TGTGCCAGCAGCGGGACAGTTATCAATCAGCCCCAGCATTTT
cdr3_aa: CASSGTVINQPQHF

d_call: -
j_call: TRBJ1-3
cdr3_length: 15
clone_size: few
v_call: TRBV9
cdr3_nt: TGTGCCAGCAGCGCCCGTCCAGTATCTGGAAACACCATATATTTT
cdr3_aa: CASSARPVSGNTIYF

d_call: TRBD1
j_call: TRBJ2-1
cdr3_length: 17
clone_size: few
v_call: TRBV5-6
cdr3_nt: TGTGCCAGCAGCTTGGGTTCCCGGGACAGATTATACAATGAGCAGTTCTTC
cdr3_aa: CASSLGSRDRLYNEQFF

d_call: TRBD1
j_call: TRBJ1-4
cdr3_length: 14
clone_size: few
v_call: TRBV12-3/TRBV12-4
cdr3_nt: TGTGCCAGCAGTGCCGACAGGGTGGGGGAAAAACTGTTTTTT
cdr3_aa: CASSADRVGEKLFF

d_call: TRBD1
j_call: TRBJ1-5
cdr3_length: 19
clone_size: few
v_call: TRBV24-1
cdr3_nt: TGTGCCACCACCCACCGCCGGGACAGGGGGCCCGATAGCAATCAGCCCCAGCATTTT
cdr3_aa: CATTHRRDRGPDSNQPQHF

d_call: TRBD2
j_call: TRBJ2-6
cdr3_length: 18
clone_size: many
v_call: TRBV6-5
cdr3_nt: TGTGCCAGCAGCCTCGGACTAGCGGACATCTCTGGGGCCAACGTCCTGACTTTC
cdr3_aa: CASSLGLADISGANVLTF

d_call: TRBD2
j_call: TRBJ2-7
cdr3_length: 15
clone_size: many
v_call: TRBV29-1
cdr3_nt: TGCAGCGTGGCCTATCCGGGACTAGGGACCTACGAGCAGTACTTC
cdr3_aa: CSVAYPGLGTYEQYF

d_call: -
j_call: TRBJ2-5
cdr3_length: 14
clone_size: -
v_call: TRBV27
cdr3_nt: TGTGCCAGCAGCGTCAGAAGGCAGAAAGAGACCCAGTACTTC
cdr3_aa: CASSVRRQKETQYF

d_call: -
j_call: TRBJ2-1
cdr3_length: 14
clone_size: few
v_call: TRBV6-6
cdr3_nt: TGTGCCAGCAGTTTGCAGTTCTCAGGCAATGAGCAGTTCTTC
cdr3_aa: CASSLQFSGNEQFF

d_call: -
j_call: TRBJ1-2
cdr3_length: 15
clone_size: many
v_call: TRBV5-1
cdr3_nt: TGCGCCAGCAGCTTGGATTCTTTACACAACTATGGCTACACCTTC
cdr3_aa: CASSLDSLHNYGYTF

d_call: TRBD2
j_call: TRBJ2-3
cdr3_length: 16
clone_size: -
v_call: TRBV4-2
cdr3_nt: TGTGCCAGCAGCCAAGATAGGGCTAGCGGAACAGATACGCAGTATTTT
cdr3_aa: CASSQDRASGTDTQYF

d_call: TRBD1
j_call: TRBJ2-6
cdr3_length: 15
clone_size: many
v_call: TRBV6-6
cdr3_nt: TGTGCCAGCAGCCGGACAGGGACTGGGGCCAACGTCCTGACTTTC
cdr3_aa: CASSRTGTGANVLTF

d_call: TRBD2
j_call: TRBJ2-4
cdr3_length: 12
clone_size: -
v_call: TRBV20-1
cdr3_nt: TGCAGTGCTAGCCGGACTAGCGGGGGCCGGGACTTC
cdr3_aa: CSASRTSGGRDF

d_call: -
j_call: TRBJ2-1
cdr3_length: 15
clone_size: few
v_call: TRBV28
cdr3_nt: TGTGCCAGCAGTTTAGCGGGAAGAACGTACAATGAGCAGTTCTTC
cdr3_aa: CASSLAGRTYNEQFF

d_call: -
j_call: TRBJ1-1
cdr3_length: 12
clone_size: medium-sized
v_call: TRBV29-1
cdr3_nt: TGCAGCGTTGATACAGGGTTCACTGAAGCTTTCTTT
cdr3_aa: CSVDTGFTEAFF

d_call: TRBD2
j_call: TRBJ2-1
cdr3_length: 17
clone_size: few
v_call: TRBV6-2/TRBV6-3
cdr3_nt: TGTGCCAGCAGACGACTTAGCGGGGGGCTCTCCTACAATGAGCAGTTCTTC
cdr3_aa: CASRRLSGGLSYNEQFF

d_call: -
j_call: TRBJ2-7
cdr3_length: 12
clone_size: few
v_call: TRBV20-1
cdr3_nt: TGCAGTGCAGCTAGTCCGGGATACGAGCAGTACTTC
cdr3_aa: CSAASPGYEQYF

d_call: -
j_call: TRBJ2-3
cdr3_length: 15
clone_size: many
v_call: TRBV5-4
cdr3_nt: TGTGCCAGCAGCCCACGGGCAGGGCCCACAGATACGCAGTATTTT
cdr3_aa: CASSPRAGPTDTQYF

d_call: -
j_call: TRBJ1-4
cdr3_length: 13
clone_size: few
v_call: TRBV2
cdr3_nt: TGTGCCAGCAGTCGGACATCGACAGACAAACTGTTTTTT
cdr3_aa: CASSRTSTDKLFF

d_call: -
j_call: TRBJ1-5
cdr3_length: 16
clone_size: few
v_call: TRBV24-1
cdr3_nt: TGTGCCACCAGTGATCCCCGGGACGTGGGCAATCAGCCCCAGCATTTT
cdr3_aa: CATSDPRDVGNQPQHF

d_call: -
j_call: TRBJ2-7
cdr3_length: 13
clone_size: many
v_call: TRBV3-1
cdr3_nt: TGTGCCAGCAGCCTACGCGACACGGGCGAGCAGTACTTC
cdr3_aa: CASSLRDTGEQYF

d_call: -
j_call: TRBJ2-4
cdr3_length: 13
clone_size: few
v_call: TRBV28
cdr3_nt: TGTGCCACCACCGACAGATCTCGCAACATTCAGTACTTC
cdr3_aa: CATTDRSRNIQYF

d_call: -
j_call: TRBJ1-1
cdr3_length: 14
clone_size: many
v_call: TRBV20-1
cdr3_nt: TGCAGTGCACCGGACCCCCGCCTGAACACTGAAGCTTTCTTT
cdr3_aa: CSAPDPRLNTEAFF

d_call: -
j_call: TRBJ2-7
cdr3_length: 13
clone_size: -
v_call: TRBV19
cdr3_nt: TGTGCCAGTAGTCCCCGAGACAGATACGAGCAGTACTTC
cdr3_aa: CASSPRDRYEQYF

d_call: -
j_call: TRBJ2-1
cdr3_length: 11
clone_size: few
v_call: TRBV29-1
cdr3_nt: TGCAGCGTTTCCCACAGCAATGAGCAGTTCTTC
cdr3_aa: CSVSHSNEQFF

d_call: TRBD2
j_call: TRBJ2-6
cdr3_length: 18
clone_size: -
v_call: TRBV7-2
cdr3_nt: TGTGCCAGCAGCCCAAGGAGCGGGGCCTACTCTGGGGCCAACGTCCTGACTTTC
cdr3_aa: CASSPRSGAYSGANVLTF

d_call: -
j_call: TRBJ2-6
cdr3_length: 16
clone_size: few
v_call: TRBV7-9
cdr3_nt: TGTGCCAGCAGCCGCGATAAAGCCTCTGGGGCCAACGTCCTGACTTTC
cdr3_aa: CASSRDKASGANVLTF

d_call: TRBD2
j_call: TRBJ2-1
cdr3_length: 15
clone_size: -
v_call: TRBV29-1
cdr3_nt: TGCAGCGACCAGTCGCGGGAGCAGTCCTACAATGAGCAGTTCTTC
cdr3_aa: CSDQSREQSYNEQFF

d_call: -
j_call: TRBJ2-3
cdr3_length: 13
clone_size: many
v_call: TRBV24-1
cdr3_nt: TGTGCCACCAGTCACGACGCAGGCCGGACGCAGTATTTT
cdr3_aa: CATSHDAGRTQYF

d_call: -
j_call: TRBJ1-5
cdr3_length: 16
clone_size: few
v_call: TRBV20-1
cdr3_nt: TGCAGTGCTAGACCTCAGGGCGAGAATTCATTGCAGCCCCAGCATTTT
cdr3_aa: CSARPQGENSLQPQHF

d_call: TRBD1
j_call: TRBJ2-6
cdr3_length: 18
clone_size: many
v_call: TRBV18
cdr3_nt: TGTGCCAGCTCACCGAGAATGGGACAGGGGTTAGGGGCCAACGTCCTGACTTTC
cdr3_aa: CASSPRMGQGLGANVLTF

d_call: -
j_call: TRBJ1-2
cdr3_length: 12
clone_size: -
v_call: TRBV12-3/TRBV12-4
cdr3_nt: TGTGCCAGCAGTTTAGTCACCACTGGCTACACCTTC
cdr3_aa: CASSLVTTGYTF

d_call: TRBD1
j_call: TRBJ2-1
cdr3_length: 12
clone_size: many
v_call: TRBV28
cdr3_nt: TGTGCCAGCGGGGACAGGGTTTGGGAGCAGTTCTTC
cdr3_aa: CASGDRVWEQFF

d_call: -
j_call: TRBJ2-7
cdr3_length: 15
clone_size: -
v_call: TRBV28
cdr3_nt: TGTGCCAGCAATCCAATCGAGTCACCCTCCTACGAGCAGTACTTC
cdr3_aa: CASNPIESPSYEQYF

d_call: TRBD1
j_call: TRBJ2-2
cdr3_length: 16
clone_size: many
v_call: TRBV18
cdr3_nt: TGTGCCAGCTCTCGCCCAGGGGGCCTAAACACCGGGGAGCTGTTTTTT
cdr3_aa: CASSRPGGLNTGELFF

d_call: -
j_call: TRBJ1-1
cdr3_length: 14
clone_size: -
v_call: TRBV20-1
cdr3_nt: TGCAGTGCTAAAGACCCCCGGGGGTTCACTGAAGCTTTCTTT
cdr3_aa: CSAKDPRGFTEAFF

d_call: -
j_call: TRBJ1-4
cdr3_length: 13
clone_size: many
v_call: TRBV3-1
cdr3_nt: TGTGCCAGCAGCCAAGATTTCGCCGAAAAACTGTTTTTT
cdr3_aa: CASSQDFAEKLFF

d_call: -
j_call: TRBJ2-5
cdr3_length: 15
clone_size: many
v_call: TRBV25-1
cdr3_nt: TGTGCCAGCAGTGAAGAGCTACCGTACCAAGAGACCCAGTACTTC
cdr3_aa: CASSEELPYQETQYF

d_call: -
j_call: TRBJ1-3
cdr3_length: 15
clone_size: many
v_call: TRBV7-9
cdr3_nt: TGTGCCAGCAGCCGGGGACTGCCCCCTGGAAACACCATATATTTT
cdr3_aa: CASSRGLPPGNTIYF

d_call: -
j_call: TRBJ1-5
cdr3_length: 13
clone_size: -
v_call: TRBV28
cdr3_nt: TGTGCCAGCAGAGAATATAGCAATCAGCCCCAGCATTTT
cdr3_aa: CASREYSNQPQHF

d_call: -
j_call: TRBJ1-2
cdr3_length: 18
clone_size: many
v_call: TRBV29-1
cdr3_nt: TGCAGCGTTGAAGGGAGCTGGGTCTTCACAAACCGGGACTATGGCTACACCTTC
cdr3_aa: CSVEGSWVFTNRDYGYTF